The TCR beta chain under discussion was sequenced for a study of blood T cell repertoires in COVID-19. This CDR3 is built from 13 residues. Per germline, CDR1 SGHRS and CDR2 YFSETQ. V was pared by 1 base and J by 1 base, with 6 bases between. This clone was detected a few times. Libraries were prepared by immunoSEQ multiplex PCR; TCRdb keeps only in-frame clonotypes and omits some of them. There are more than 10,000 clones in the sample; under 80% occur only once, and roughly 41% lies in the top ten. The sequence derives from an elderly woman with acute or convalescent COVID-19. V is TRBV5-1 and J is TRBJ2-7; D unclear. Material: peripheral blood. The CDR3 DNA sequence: TGCGCCAGCAGCTTGCAGGAATCCTACGAGCAGTACTTC. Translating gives CASSLQESYEQYF.